This T cell receptor beta chain stems from a study of cytomegalovirus exposure and HLA in healthy donors. Only in-frame clones appear in the TCRdb table, and some are missing; sequencing was by immunoSEQ multiplex PCR. This table has 140,000 or so clones, 87% appearing once. Germline CDR1 reads MNHEY; CDR2 reads SVGAGI. The trim removed 6 bases at V and 6 bases at J, leaving 5 bases unmatched. This CDR3 region has 14 residues. The sequenced sample consisted of PBMCs. This chain links TRBV6-5 with TRBJ1-6; TRBD1 matches at 7 bases. The source is a young man in good health and CMV-seropositive. Written as DNA, the CDR3 is TGTGCCAGCAGCCCCGACAGGGCTAATTCACCCCTCCACTTT. Amino acids: CASSPDRANSPLHF.